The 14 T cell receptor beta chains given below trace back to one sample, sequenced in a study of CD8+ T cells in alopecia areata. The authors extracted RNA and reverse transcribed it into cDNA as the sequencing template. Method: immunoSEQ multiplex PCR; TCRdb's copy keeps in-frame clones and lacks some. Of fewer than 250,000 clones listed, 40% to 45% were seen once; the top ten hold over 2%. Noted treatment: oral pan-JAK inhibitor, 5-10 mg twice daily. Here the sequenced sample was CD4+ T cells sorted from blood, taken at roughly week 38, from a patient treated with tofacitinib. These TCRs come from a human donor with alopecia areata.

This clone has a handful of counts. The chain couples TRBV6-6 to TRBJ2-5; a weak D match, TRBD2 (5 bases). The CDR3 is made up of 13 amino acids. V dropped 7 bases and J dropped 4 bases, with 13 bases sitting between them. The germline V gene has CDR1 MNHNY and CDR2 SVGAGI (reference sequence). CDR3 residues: CASNRGRVETQYF. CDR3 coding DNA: TGTGCCAGCAATCGGGGTAGAGTAGAGACCCAGTACTTC.

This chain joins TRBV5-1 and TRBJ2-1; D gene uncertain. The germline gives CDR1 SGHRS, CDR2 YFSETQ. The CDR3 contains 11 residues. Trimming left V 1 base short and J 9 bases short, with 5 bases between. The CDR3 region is CASSLSAEQFF. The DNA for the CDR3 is TGCGCCAGCAGCTTGTCGGCTGAGCAGTTCTTC.

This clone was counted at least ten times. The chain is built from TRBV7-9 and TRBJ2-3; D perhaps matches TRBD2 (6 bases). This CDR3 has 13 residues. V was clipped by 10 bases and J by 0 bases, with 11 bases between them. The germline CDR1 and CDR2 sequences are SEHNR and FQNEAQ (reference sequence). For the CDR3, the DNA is TGTGCCACCCTAGGAGGGAGCACAGATACGCAGTATTTT. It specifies CATLGGSTDTQYF.

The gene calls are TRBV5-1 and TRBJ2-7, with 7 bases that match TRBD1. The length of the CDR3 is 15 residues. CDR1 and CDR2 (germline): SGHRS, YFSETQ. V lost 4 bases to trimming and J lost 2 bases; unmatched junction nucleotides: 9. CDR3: CASSRGQALTYEQYF. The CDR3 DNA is TGCGCCAGCAGCAGAGGACAGGCCTTAACCTACGAGCAGTACTTC. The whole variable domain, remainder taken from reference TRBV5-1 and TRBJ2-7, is KAGVTQTPRYLIKTRGQQVTLSCSPISGHRSVSWYQQTPGQGLQFLFEYFSETQRNKGNFPGRFSGRQFSNSRSEMNVSTLELGDSALYLCASSRGQALTYEQYFGPGTRLTVT.

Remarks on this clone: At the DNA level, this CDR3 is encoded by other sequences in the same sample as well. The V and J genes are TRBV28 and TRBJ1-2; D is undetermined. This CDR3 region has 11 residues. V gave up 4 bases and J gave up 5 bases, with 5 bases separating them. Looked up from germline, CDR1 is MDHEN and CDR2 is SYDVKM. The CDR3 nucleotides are TGTGCCAGCAGTTCACTATATGGCTACACCTTC. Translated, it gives CASSSLYGYTF.

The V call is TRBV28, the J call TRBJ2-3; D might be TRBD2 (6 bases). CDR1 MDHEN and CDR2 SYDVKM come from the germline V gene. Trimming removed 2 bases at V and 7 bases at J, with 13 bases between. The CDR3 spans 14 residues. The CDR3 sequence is CASSLAGTGYTQYF. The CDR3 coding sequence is TGTGCCAGCAGTTTAGCGGGGACGGGGTATACGCAGTATTTT.

CDR3 bases: TGTGCCTGGAGTGTACTTCGAGTCCAGGGAATACCTGGGGCCAACGTCCTGACTTTC. As protein: CAWSVLRVQGIPGANVLTF. The J gene is TRBJ2-6, the V gene TRBV30, with D perhaps TRBD1 (5 bases). Looked up from germline, CDR1 is GTSNPN and CDR2 is SVGIG (reference sequence). The CDR3 extends over 19 amino acids. Trimming cost V 0 bases and J 2 bases, with 20 bases left between them.

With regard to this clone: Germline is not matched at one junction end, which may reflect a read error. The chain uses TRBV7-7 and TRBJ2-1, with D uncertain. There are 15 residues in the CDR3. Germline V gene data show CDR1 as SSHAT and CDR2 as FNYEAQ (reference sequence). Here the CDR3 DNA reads TGTGCTAGCAGCTTCGACGGCCGGAATAACAATGAGCAGTTCTTC. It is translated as CASSFDGRNNNEQFF. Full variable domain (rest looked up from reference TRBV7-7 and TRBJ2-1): GAGVSQSPRYKVTKRGQDVTLRCDPISSHATLYWYQQALGQGPEFLTYFNYEAQPDKSGLPSDRFSAERPEGSISTLTIQRTEQRDSAMYRCASSFDGRNNNEQFFGPGTRLTVL.

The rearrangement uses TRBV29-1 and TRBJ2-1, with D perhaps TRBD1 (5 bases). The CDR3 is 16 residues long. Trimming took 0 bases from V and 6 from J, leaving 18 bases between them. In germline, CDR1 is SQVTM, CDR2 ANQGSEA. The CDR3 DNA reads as TGCAGCGTTGAAGATTCCTCCCACCGACAGACCAATGAGCAGTTCTTC. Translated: CSVEDSSHRQTNEQFF.

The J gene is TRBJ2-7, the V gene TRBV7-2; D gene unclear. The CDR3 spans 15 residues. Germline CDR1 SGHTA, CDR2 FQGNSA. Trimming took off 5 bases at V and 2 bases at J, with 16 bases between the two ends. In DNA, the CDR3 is TGTGCCAGCAGCCCCCGGTCAGCTCCGGCCTACGAGCAGTACTTC. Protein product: CASSPRSAPAYEQYF.

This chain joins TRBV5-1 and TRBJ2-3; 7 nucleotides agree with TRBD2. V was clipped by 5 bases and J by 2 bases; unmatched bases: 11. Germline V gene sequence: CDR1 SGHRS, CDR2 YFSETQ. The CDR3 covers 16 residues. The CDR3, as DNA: TGCGCCAGCAGAGCCCTCCGAAGCGGGGTCACAGATACGCAGTATTTT. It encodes CASRALRSGVTDTQYF.

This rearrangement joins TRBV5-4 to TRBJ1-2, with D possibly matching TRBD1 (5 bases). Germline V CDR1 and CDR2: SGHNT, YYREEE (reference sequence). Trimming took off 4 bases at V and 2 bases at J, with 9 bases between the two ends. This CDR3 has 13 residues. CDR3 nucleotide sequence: TGTGCCAGCAGCCCGGACAAGAACTATGGCTACACCTTC. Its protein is CASSPDKNYGYTF.

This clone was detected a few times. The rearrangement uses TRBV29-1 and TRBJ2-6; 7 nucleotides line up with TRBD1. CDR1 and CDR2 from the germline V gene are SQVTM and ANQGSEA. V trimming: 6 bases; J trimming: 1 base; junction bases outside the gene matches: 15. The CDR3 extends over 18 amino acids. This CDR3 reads CSVAMTGPLLSGANVLTF. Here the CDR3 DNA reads TGCAGCGTAGCGATGACAGGGCCCCTTTTGTCTGGGGCCAACGTCCTGACTTTC.

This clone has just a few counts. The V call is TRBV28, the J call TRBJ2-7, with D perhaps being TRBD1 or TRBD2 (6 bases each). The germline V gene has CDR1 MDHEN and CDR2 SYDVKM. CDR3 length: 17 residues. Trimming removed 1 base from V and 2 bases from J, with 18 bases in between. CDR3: CASSLYMGGTGTYEQYF. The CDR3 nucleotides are TGTGCCAGCAGTTTATACATGGGAGGTACAGGGACCTACGAGCAGTACTTC.